This T cell receptor (beta chain) was observed in a study of blood T cell repertoires in COVID-19. The wider study: Collection of acute and convalescent COVID-19 samples took place in the United States, Italy and Spain. Sources were T cells, B-cell-depleted T cells, or PBMCs; the material itself was cDNA or gDNA.

Cohort allocation depended upon clinical history that participants reported. The repertoire was sequenced with immunoSEQ multiplex PCR; TCRdb's copy has only in-frame clones and lacks some. Here the sample spans hundreds of thousands of clones, 75% to 85% being singletons. The V and J ends lost 2 bases and 2 bases, in that order; junction bases with no gene match: 0. The CDR3 has 15 residues. Germline CDR1 is WNHNN and CDR2 is SYGVQD (reference sequence). This sequence was found in a man in his thirties or forties with acute COVID-19. The sample comprised PBMCs or T cells enriched from blood (not recorded which). This chain joins TRBV10-1 and TRBJ1-5; the match to TRBD1 covers 10 bases. The CDR3 DNA sequence: TGCGCCAGCAGTGAGGGGACAGGGGGCAATCAGCCCCAGCATTTT. Translating gives CASSEGTGGNQPQHF.